This TCR beta chain was sequenced in a study of blood T cell repertoires in COVID-19. In the study overall: The United States, Italy and Spain were the sources of the acute and convalescent COVID-19 samples.

The J segment lost 3 bases and the V segment lost 5 bases, leaving 2 bases of the junction unmatched. Per germline, CDR1 SGHAT and CDR2 FQNNGV. There are 14 residues in the CDR3. The protocol was immunoSEQ multiplex PCR, while the TCRdb copy is restricted to in-frame clones and leaves out a portion. The sample holds just under 150,000 clones, more than 70% seen once. Sequencing was done on a sample of peripheral blood. The receptor was isolated from a human donor in a cohort sampled during active COVID-19. The rearrangement uses TRBV11-2 and TRBJ1-4, with 8 bases fitting TRBD1. The CDR3 is CASSLTGANEKLFF. Written as DNA, the CDR3 is TGTGCCAGCAGCCTGACAGGGGCTAATGAAAAACTGTTTTTT.